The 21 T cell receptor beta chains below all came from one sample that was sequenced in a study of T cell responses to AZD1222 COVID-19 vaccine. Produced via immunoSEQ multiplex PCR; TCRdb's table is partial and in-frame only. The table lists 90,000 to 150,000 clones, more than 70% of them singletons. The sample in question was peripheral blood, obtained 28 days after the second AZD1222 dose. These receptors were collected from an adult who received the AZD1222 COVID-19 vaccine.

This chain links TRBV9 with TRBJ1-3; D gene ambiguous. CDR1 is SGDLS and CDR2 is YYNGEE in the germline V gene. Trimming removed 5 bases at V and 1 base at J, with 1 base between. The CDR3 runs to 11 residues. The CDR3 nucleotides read TGTGCCAGCAGGTCTGGAAACACCATATATTTT. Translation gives CASRSGNTIYF. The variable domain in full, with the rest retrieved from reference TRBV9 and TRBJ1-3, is DSGVTQTPKHLITATGQRVTLRCSPRSGDLSVYWYQQSLDQGLQFLIQYYNGEERAKGNILERFSAQQFPDLHSELNLSSLELGDSALYFCASRSGNTIYFGEGSWLTVV.

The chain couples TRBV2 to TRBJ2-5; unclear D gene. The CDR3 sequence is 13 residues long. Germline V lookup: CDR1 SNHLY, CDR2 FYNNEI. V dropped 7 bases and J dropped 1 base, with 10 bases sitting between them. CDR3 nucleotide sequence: TGTGCCAGCACCCTACACACCCAAGAGACCCAGTACTTC. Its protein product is CASTLHTQETQYF. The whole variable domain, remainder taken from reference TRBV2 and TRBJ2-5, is EPEVTQTPSHQVTQMGQEVILRCVPISNHLYFYWYRQILGQKVEFLVSFYNNEISEKSEIFDDQFSVERPDGSNFTLKIRSTKLEDSAMYFCASTLHTQETQYFGPGTRLLVL.

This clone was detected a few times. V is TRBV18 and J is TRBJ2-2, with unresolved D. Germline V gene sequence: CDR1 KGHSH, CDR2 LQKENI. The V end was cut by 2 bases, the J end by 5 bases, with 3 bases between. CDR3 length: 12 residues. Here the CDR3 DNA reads TGTGCCAGCTCACCATCGACCGGGGAGCTGTTTTTT. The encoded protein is CASSPSTGELFF.

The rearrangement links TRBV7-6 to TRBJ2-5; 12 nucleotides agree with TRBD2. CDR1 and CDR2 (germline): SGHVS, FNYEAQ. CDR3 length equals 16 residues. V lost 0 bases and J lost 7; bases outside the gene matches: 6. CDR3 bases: TGTGCCAGCAGCTTAGCTGCTAGCGGGGGGGAGGGGACCCAGTACTTC. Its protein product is CASSLAASGGEGTQYF. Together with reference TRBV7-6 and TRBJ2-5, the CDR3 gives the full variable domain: GAGVSQSPRYKVTKRGQDVALRCDPISGHVSLYWYRQALGQGPEFLTYFNYEAQQDKSGLPNDRFSAERPEGSISTLTIQRTEQRDSAMYRCASSLAASGGEGTQYFGPGTRLLVL.

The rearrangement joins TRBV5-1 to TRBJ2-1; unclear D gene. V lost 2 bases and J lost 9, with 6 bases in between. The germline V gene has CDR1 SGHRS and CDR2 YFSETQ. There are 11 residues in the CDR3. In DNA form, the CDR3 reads TGCGCCAGCAGCTTAGTGGCTGAGCAGTTCTTC. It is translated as CASSLVAEQFF. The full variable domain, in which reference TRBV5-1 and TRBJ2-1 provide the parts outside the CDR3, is KAGVTQTPRYLIKTRGQQVTLSCSPISGHRSVSWYQQTPGQGLQFLFEYFSETQRNKGNFPGRFSGRQFSNSRSEMNVSTLELGDSALYLCASSLVAEQFFGPGTRLTVL.

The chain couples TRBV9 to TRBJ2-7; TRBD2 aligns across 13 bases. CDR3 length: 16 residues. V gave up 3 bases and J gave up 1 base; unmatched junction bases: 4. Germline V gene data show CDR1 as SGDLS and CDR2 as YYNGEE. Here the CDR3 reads CASSGGTSGKSYEQYF. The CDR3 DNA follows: TGTGCCAGCAGCGGGGGGACTAGCGGGAAATCCTACGAGCAGTACTTC.

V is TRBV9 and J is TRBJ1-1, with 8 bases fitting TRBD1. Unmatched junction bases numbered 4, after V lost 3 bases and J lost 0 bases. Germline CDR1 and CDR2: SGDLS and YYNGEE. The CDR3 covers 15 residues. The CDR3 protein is CASSGRQGLNTEAFF. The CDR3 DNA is TGTGCCAGCAGCGGACGACAGGGGTTGAACACTGAAGCTTTCTTT.

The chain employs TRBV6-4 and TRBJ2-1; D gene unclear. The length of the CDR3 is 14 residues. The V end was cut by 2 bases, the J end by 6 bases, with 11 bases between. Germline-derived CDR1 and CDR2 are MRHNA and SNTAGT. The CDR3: CASSDGSTLNEQFF. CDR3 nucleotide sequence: TGTGCCAGCAGTGACGGCTCCACTCTCAATGAGCAGTTCTTC.

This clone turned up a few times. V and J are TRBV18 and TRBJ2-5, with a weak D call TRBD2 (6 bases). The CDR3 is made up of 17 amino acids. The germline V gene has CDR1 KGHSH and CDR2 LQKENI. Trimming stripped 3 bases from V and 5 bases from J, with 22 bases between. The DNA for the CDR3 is TGTGCCAGCTCACCGTCGAATTGGGACGGGGAGGCGGAGACCCAGTACTTC. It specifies CASSPSNWDGEAETQYF.

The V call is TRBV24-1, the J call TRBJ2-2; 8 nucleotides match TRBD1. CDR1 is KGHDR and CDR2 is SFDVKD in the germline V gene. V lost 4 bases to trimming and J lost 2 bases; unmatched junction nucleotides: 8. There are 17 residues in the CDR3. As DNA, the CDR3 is TGTGCCACCAGTGAGGACAGGGAAACTATTAACACCGGGGAGCTGTTTTTT. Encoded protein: CATSEDRETINTGELFF.

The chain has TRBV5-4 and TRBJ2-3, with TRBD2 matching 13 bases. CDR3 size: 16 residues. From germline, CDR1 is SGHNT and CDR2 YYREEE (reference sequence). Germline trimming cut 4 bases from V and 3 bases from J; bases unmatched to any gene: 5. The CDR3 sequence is CASSPGTSGITDTQYF. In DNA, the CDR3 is TGTGCCAGCAGCCCTGGGACTAGCGGGATAACAGATACGCAGTATTTT.

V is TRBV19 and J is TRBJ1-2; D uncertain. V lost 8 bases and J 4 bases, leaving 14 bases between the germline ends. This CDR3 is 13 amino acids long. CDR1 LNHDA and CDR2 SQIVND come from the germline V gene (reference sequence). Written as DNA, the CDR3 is TGTGCCAGTTTCATGTCGAGAAGCTATGGCTACACCTTC. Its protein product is CASFMSRSYGYTF.

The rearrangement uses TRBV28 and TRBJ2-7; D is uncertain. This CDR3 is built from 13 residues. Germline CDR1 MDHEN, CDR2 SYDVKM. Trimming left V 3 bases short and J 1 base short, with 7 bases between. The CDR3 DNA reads TGTGCCAGCAGTTTCCAAGGGTCCTACGAGCAGTACTTC. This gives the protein CASSFQGSYEQYF.

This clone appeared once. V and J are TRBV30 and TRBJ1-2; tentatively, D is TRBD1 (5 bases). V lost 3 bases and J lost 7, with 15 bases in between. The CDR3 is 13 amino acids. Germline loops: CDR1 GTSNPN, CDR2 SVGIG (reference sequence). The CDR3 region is CAWSRQRGIGYTF. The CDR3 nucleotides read TGTGCCTGGAGCAGGCAGAGGGGCATTGGCTACACCTTC.

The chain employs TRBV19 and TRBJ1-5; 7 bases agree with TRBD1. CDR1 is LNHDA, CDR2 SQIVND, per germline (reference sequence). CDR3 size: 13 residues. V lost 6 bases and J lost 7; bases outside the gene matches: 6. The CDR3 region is CASRTGDSQPQHF. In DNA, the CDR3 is TGTGCCAGTAGAACAGGGGACTCACAGCCCCAGCATTTT.

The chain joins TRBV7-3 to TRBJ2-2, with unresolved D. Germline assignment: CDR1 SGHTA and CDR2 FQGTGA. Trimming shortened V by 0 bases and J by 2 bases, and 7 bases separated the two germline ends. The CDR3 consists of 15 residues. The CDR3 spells CASSLTPTNTGELFF. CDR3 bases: TGTGCCAGCAGCTTAACCCCTACTAACACCGGGGAGCTGTTTTTT. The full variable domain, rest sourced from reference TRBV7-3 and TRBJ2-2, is GAGVSQTPSNKVTEKGKYVELRCDPISGHTALYWYRQSLGQGPEFLIYFQGTGAADDSGLPNDRFFAVRPEGSVSTLKIQRTERGDSAVYLCASSLTPTNTGELFFGEGSRLTVL.

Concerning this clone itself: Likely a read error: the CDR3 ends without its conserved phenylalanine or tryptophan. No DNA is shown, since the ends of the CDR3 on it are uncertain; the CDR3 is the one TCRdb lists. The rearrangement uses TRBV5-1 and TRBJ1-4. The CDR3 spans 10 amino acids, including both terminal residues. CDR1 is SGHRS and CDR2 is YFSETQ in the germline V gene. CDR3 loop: CARTARDPRK.

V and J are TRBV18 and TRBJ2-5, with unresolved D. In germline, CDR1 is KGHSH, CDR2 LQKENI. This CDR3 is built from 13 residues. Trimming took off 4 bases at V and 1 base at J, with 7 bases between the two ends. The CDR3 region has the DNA TGTGCCAGCTCACTAGACGGCCAAGAGACCCAGTACTTC. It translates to CASSLDGQETQYF.

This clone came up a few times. As DNA, the CDR3 is TGTGCCAGTAGTATGATAGAGGTTGAGGCCCAGCATTTT. It encodes CASSMIEVEAQHF. The rearrangement uses TRBV19 and TRBJ1-5; D ambiguous. This CDR3 is 13 amino acids long. In germline, CDR1 is LNHDA, CDR2 SQIVND (reference sequence). V lost 3 bases, J lost 11 bases, and 14 bases lay in between.

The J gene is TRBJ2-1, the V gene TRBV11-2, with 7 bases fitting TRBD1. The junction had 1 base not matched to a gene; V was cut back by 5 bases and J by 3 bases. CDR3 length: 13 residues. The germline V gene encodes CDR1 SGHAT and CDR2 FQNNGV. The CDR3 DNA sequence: TGTGCCAGCAGCCGGGACAGCTACAATGAGCAGTTCTTC. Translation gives CASSRDSYNEQFF.

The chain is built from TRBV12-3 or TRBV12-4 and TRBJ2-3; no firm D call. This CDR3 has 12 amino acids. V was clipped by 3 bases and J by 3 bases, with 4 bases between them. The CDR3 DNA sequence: TGTGCCAGCAGTTTTGAGACAGATACGCAGTATTTT. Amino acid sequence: CASSFETDTQYF.